Listed below are T cell receptor beta chains from one sample, sequenced in a study of cytomegalovirus exposure and HLA in healthy donors. Generated by immunoSEQ multiplex PCR, the TCRdb table keeps only in-frame clones and is missing some. This sample has over 200,000 clones, with approximately 86% found just once. What was sequenced was PBMCs. The source of these receptors is a woman under 30 in good health and CMV-seronegative. Each CDR3 is given without its conserved first and last residue.

v_call	j_call	cdr3_length	cdr3_aa
TRBV29-1	TRBJ2-2	11	SVSRGRTGELF
TRBV2	TRBJ2-1	14	ASKVLAGGVYNEQF
TRBV6-4	TRBJ2-1	14	ASSDSERSGYNEQF
TRBV4-3	TRBJ1-1	13	ASSQEAGGYTEAF
TRBV7-3	TRBJ1-2	18	ASSPALRVDPGTGYDGYT
TRBV9	TRBJ2-7	10	ASSGGTPEQY
TRBV19	TRBJ1-3	11	ASRGVLGNTIY
TRBV2	TRBJ1-5	11	ASSEEGNQPQH
TRBV27	TRBJ2-1	13	ASKPDRNSYNEQF
TRBV28	TRBJ2-7	19	ASSFFPRVLAGGPSSYEQY
TRBV9	TRBJ2-1	15	ASSVDGSGNPVNEQF
TRBV7-9	TRBJ1-2	12	ASSLQTGNYGYT
TRBV29-1	TRBJ2-1	13	SVEEGTSGYNEQF
TRBV4-1	TRBJ1-5	12	ASSQYRSNQPQH
TRBV27	TRBJ2-7	12	ASSLGDSSYEQY
TRBV4-3	TRBJ2-6	14	ASSQDRGSGANVLT
TRBV5-1	TRBJ2-2	12	ASNRGGDTGELF
TRBV5-1	TRBJ2-7	13	ASSPASGRAYEQY
TRBV10-1	TRBJ2-3	14	ASSELAGALTDTQY
TRBV28	TRBJ1-1	12	ASSPTAMNTEAF
TRBV27	TRBJ2-7	11	ASNPSGSYEQY
TRBV7-9	TRBJ2-2	12	ASSKILHPGELF
TRBV5-4	TRBJ1-2	16	ASSFGAVPVARGDGYT
TRBV5-1	TRBJ1-1	11	ASGPQMNTEAF
TRBV29-1	TRBJ2-3	11	SVDRGITDTQY
TRBV25-1	TRBJ2-5	12	ASGAGGSQETQY
TRBV7-2	TRBJ2-7	13	ASSLEGTAAYEQY
TRBV5-1	TRBJ2-3	12	ASSIGTSKDTQY
TRBV7-9	TRBJ1-2	11	ASSSQGALGYT
TRBV28	TRBJ2-4	12	ASSLGGQGLGVY
TRBV27	TRBJ2-7	12	ASRSTTGNYEQY
TRBV15	TRBJ2-7	12	ATSDRDSDSEQY
TRBV4-1	TRBJ2-7	12	ASSQADSTYEQY
TRBV9	TRBJ1-3	16	ASSGGITEPVAGNTIY
TRBV11-1	TRBJ2-7	13	ASSFGQGASYEQY
TRBV11-3	TRBJ2-1	14	ASSPDGGQTYNEQF
TRBV9	TRBJ2-3	13	ASSFGLAGGDTQY
TRBV2	TRBJ2-2	14	ASSEEAGGPFGELF
TRBV5-1	TRBJ2-1	15	ASSRTPGTTPHNEQF
TRBV29-1	TRBJ1-1	9	SVVRNTEAF
TRBV11-2	TRBJ2-5	10	ASSKAGETQY
TRBV5-1	TRBJ2-3	13	ASSLDSHSADTQY
TRBV11-1	TRBJ2-7	9	ASSLALEQY
TRBV5-1	TRBJ2-1	14	ASSLDGQGALNEQF
TRBV28	TRBJ1-5	13	ASAIAGTAYQPQH
TRBV27	TRBJ1-2	11	ASSFQGDYGYT
TRBV5-1	TRBJ2-7	11	ASGTGASYEQY